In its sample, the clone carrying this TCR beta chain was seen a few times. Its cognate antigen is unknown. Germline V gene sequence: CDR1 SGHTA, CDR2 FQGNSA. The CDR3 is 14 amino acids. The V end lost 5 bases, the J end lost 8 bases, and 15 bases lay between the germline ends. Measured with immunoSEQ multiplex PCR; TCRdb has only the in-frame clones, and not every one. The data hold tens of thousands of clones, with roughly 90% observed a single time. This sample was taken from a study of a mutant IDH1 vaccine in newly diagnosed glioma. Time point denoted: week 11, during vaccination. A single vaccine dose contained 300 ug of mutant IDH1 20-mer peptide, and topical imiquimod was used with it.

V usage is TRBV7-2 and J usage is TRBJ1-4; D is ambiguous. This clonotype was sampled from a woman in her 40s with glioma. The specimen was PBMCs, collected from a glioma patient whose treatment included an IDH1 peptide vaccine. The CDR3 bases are TGTGCCAGCAGCCGGCGCGGTACGGGGGAAAAACTGTTTTTT. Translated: CASSRRGTGEKLFF.